These T cell receptor beta chains were read from a single sample in a study of PD-1 blockade in classical Hodgkin lymphoma. Profiled with immunoSEQ multiplex PCR; TCRdb holds only in-frame clones, not every one. This table has fewer than 50,000 clones, roughly 78% appearing once. This material consisted of peripheral blood mononuclear cells (PBMCs), taken before the fourth cycle of nivolumab. The receptors were sampled from a human donor with classical Hodgkin lymphoma. Each CDR3 is given with its conserved first and last residue. A D gene is named only where the DNA matches it firmly. Clone sizes are given selectively: once, few, many, or a class where the clone is expanded.

j_gene,abundance,v_gene,d_gene,CDR3nt,CDR3aa
TRBJ2-1,NA,TRBV28,NA,TGTGCCAGCATCGGGGCAGGGCTCAGCTACAATGAGCAGTTCTTC,CASIGAGLSYNEQFF
TRBJ2-3,once,TRBV6-5,NA,TGTGCCAGCAGGTTAGACTATTCCACAGATACGCAGTATTTT,CASRLDYSTDTQYF
TRBJ2-1,NA,TRBV28,TRBD1,TGTGCCATGGGACAGCCTCCCTCAAATGAGCAGTTCTTC,CAMGQPPSNEQFF
TRBJ2-7,NA,TRBV7-2,TRBD1,TGTGCCAGCAGCTTCCAGACAGGGGGGTCCTACGAGCAGTACTTC,CASSFQTGGSYEQYF
TRBJ1-2,NA,TRBV27,TRBD1,TGTGCCAGCGGAATCGGGACAGGCAGAACCTTC,CASGIGTGRTF
TRBJ1-2,NA,TRBV11-3,NA,TGTGCCAGCACAGGGATCGCTAACTATGGCTACACCTTC,CASTGIANYGYTF
TRBJ2-3,NA,TRBV7-7,TRBD2,TGTGCCAGCAGCGCGGGGACTAGCGGGCACACAGATACGCAGTATTTT,CASSAGTSGHTDTQYF
TRBJ1-1,NA,TRBV10-3,NA,TGTGCCATCAGTGATCCGGGAAGCACTGAAGTTTTCTTT,CAISDPGSTEVFF
TRBJ1-1,NA,TRBV9,TRBD1,TGTGCCAGCAGCGTAGGGTTAAGGGACAGGGGGCGCCTGCTAAATGAAGCTTTCTTT,CASSVGLRDRGRLLNEAFF
TRBJ1-2,NA,TRBV6-5,NA,TGTGCCAGCAGTTACGGGGCGCTTAACTATGGCTACACCTTC,CASSYGALNYGYTF
TRBJ2-5,NA,TRBV27,NA,TGTGCCAGCAGTTTATTTGCGGGGACGGGCAGGGGGACCCAGTACTTC,CASSLFAGTGRGTQYF
TRBJ2-2,few,TRBV6-5,NA,TGTGCCAGCAGCCCCTCCTCCGGGGAGCTGTTTTTT,CASSPSSGELFF
TRBJ1-1,NA,TRBV6-6,NA,TGTGCCAGCTTAGACAGTATCTTGAACACTGAAGCTTTCTTT,CASLDSILNTEAFF
TRBJ1-1,NA,TRBV11-2,NA,TGTGCCAGCAGCTTAGTGACAGGGAACACTGAAGCTTTCTTT,CASSLVTGNTEAFF
TRBJ2-1,NA,TRBV19,NA,TGTGCCAGGGGGCCCAATGAGCAGTTCTTC,CARGPNEQFF
TRBJ1-2,NA,TRBV7-2,NA,TGTGCCAGCAGCCTCCATTCGGGGGACGTCCTCTATGGCTACACCTTC,CASSLHSGDVLYGYTF
TRBJ2-2,NA,TRBV6-4,NA,TGTGCCAGCAGTGAGTTCTATATCTCAAACACCGGGGAGCTGTTTTTT,CASSEFYISNTGELFF
TRBJ1-4,NA,TRBV6-6,TRBD1,TGTGCCAGCAGTTACCCAGGGGGTGAAAAACTGTTTTTT,CASSYPGGEKLFF
TRBJ2-5,NA,TRBV18,TRBD2,TGTGCCAGCTCACCCCGACTAGCGGGGTCCCAAGAGACCCAGTACTTC,CASSPRLAGSQETQYF
TRBJ1-1,NA,TRBV11-3,NA,TGTGCCAGCAGCCCAAATACGGGCACTGAAGCTTTCTTT,CASSPNTGTEAFF
TRBJ2-4,NA,TRBV18,TRBD2,TGTGCCAGCTCACCACTAAGAGCTAGCGGGGGCCAAAACATTCAGTACTTC,CASSPLRASGGQNIQYF
TRBJ2-5,NA,TRBV6-5,NA,TGTGCCAGCCTCTACCAAGAGACCCAGTACTTC,CASLYQETQYF